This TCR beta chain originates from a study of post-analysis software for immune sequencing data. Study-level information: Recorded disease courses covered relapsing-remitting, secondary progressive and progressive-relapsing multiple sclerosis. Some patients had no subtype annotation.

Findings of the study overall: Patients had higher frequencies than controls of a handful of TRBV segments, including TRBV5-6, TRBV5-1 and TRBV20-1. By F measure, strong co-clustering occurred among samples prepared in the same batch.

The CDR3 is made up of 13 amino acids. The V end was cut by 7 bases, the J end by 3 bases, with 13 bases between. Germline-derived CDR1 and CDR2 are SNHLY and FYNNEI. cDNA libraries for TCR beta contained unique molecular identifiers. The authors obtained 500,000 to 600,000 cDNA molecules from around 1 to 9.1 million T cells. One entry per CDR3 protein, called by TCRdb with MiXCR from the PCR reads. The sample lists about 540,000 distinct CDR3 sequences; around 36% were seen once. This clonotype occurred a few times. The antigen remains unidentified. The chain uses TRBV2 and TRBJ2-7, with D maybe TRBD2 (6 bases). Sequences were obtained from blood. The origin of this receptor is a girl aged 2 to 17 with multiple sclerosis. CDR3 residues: CASIPSGLYEQYF. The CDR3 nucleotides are TGTGCCAGCATTCCGAGCGGGCTCTACGAGCAGTACTTC.